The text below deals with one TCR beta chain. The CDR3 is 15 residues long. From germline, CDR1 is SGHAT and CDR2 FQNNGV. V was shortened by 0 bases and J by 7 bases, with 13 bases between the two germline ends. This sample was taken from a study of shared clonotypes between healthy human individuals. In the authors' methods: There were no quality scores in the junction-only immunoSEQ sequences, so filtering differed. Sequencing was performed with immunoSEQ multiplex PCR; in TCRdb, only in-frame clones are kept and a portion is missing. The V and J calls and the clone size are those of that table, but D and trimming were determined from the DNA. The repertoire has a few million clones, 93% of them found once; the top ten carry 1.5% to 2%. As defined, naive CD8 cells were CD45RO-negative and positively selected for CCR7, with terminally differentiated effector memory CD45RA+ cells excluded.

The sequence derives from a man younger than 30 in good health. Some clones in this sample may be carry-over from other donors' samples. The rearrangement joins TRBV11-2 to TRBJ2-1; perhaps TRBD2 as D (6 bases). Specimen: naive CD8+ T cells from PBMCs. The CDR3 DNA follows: TGTGCCAGCAGCTTAGATTGGGGTGCGGGGAATGAGCAGTTCTTC. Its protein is CASSLDWGAGNEQFF.